This is a list of T cell receptor beta chains from one sample in a study of blood T cell repertoires in COVID-19. Profiled with immunoSEQ multiplex PCR; TCRdb holds only in-frame clones, not every one. The sample comprises roughly 87,000 clones, roughly 83% of which are singletons, and about 8% rests with the top ten. Sequenced sample: peripheral blood. The receptor set was obtained from a man aged 50-59 years with active COVID-19. CDR3s include the opening cysteine and the closing phenylalanine or tryptophan. The D gene is left open where the match is weak. Size is omitted from some rows. Given values are once, few, many or a class for expanded clones.

CDR3 length	D gene	V gene	J gene	clone size	CDR3 DNA	CDR3 protein
12	TRBD1	TRBV19	TRBJ1-2	NA	TGTGCCAGTAGTACTGAAACAGGGGGCCTCACCTTC	CASSTETGGLTF
12	NA	TRBV2	TRBJ1-2	once	TGTGCCAGCATGAGGGTCGGGTATGGCTACACCTTC	CASMRVGYGYTF
14	TRBD1	TRBV7-3	TRBJ1-6	NA	TGTGCCAGCAGTTGGGACAGCCCTAATTCACCCCTCCACTTT	CASSWDSPNSPLHF
14	NA	TRBV4-3	TRBJ2-3	NA	TGCGCCAGCAGCCGACAGGTTGGACCAGATACGCAGTATTTT	CASSRQVGPDTQYF
16	TRBD2	TRBV4-3	TRBJ2-5	NA	TGCGCCAGCAGCGAGGGACTAGCGGGGGGTTGGGAGACCCAGTACTTC	CASSEGLAGGWETQYF
14	NA	TRBV9	TRBJ2-7	NA	TGTGCCAGCAGCTTCGATAATAGGGGCTACGAGCAGTACTTC	CASSFDNRGYEQYF
16	TRBD2	TRBV2	TRBJ2-7	NA	TGTGCCAGCAGTGAAGTTCTAGCGGGGGGGCGCTACGAGCAGTACTTC	CASSEVLAGGRYEQYF
18	TRBD2	TRBV7-7	TRBJ2-1	NA	TGTGCCAGCAGCTGGGGGTTGACTAGCGTGAGCTCCTACAATGAGCAGTTCTTC	CASSWGLTSVSSYNEQFF
15	TRBD2	TRBV5-1	TRBJ2-3	NA	TGCGCCAGCAGCTCTTCCGGGACTAGCGGAGATACGCAGTATTTT	CASSSSGTSGDTQYF
16	TRBD2	TRBV24-1	TRBJ2-1	NA	TGTGCCACCAGTGACCGACTAGCGGGAGAATTCGATGAGCAGTTCTTC	CATSDRLAGEFDEQFF
14	NA	TRBV6-2/TRBV6-3	TRBJ1-1	NA	TGTGCCAGCAGTTACTCGGAGGGGTACACTGAAGCTTTCTTT	CASSYSEGYTEAFF
17	NA	TRBV4-3	TRBJ2-6	NA	TGCGCCAGCAGCCCTTATGGGACTGGCTCTGGGGCCAACGTCCTGACTTTC	CASSPYGTGSGANVLTF
13	NA	TRBV12-3/TRBV12-4	TRBJ1-1	NA	TGTGCCAGCAGCCCGAGTAACCCTCACCACGCTTTCTTT	CASSPSNPHHAFF
13	NA	TRBV5-5	TRBJ1-1	NA	TGTGCCAGCAGCTTGGCCTCGGGGGGGAGTGCTTTCTTT	CASSLASGGSAFF
14	NA	TRBV5-6	TRBJ2-1	NA	TGTGCCAGCAGTTTGGGGCGGGCTAGCTCTGAGCAGTTCTTC	CASSLGRASSEQFF
17	TRBD1	TRBV19	TRBJ1-5	NA	TGTGCCAGTAGTATAGGACAGGGCAGCTATAGCAATCAGCCCCAGCATTTT	CASSIGQGSYSNQPQHF
13	NA	TRBV6-1	TRBJ2-1	NA	TGTGCCAGCAGTGAGGCTCGCTACAATGAGCAGTTCTTC	CASSEARYNEQFF
16	NA	TRBV5-4	TRBJ1-4	NA	TGTGCCAGCAGCTTGGCAGGGGCTGCAACTAATGAAAAACTGTTTTTT	CASSLAGAATNEKLFF
16	NA	TRBV2	TRBJ2-3	NA	TGTGCCAGCAGGGGGGGGCTAGCGTATAGCACAGATACGCAGTATTTT	CASRGGLAYSTDTQYF
16	NA	TRBV4-2	TRBJ1-5	NA	TGTGCCAGCAGCCGAAACCAAAAGGGGAGCAATCAGCCCCAGCATTTT	CASSRNQKGSNQPQHF
15	NA	TRBV9	TRBJ2-1	NA	TGTGCCAGCAGCGGAACCGGGACTTTCCTTAATGAGCAGTTCTTC	CASSGTGTFLNEQFF
15	TRBD1	TRBV7-2	TRBJ2-6	NA	TGTGCCAGCAGCTTCACAGGGGCCGGGGCCAACGTCCTGACTTTC	CASSFTGAGANVLTF
13	TRBD1	TRBV10-3	TRBJ1-5	few	TGTGCCATCAGTCGGACAGGGGGGGAGCCCCAGCATTTT	CAISRTGGEPQHF
20	TRBD1	TRBV7-8	TRBJ2-7	NA	TGTGCCAGCAGCCTTCAGTCGGGGAGAAGAGGGGACAGGGGCTCCTACGAGCAGTACTTC	CASSLQSGRRGDRGSYEQYF
14	NA	TRBV6-6	TRBJ2-5	NA	TGTGCCAGCAGTTACTCGGGGGGTCAAGAGACCCAGTACTTC	CASSYSGGQETQYF
13	TRBD1	TRBV29-1	TRBJ2-7	once	TGCAGCGTATTACAGGGGGACTCCTACGAGCAGTACTTC	CSVLQGDSYEQYF
16	TRBD1	TRBV6-6	TRBJ2-3	NA	TGTGCCACCTCAGGCGCGGGCAGGGGGCTTTCAGATACGCAGTATTTT	CATSGAGRGLSDTQYF
14	NA	TRBV5-4	TRBJ1-1	NA	TGTGCCAGCAGCTTGGGGACTGCGAACACTGAAGCTTTCTTT	CASSLGTANTEAFF
15	NA	TRBV9	TRBJ2-2	NA	TGTGCCAGCAGCGTAGGGGCAGGGCCCACCGGGGAGCTGTTTTTT	CASSVGAGPTGELFF
14	TRBD2	TRBV9	TRBJ2-1	NA	TGTGCCAGCAGCGTAGGCGGGAGGGCCAATGAGCAGTTCTTC	CASSVGGRANEQFF
12	NA	TRBV19	TRBJ1-2	once	TGTGCCAGTAGTATCTTATGGCGGGGACGCACCTTC	CASSILWRGRTF
15	NA	TRBV5-1	TRBJ2-1	NA	TGCGCCAGCAGCTTGGTGGGACAAGACCTCAATGAGCAGTTCTTC	CASSLVGQDLNEQFF